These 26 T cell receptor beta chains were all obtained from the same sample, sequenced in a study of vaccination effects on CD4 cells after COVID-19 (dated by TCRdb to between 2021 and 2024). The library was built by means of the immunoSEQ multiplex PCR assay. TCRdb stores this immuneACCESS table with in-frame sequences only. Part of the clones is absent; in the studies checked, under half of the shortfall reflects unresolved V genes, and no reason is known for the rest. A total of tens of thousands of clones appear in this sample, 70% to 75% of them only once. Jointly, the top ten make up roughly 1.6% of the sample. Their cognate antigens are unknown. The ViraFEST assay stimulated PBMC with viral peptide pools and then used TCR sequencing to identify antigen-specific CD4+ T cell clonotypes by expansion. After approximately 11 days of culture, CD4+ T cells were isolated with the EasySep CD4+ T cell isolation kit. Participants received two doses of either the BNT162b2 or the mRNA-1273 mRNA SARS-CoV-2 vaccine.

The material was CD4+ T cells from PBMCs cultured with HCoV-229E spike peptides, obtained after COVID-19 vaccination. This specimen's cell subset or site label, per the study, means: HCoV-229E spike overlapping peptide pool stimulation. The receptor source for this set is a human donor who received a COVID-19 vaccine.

The CDR3 spells CSARSGGALLAFF. In nucleotides, the CDR3 is TGCAGCGCCAGGTCGGGGGGCGCGTTGTTGGCTTTCTTT. The gene calls are TRBV29-1 and TRBJ1-1; D is possibly TRBD1 (6 bases). CDR3 length equals 13 residues. Trimming took off 7 bases at V and 11 bases at J, with 23 bases between the two ends. Germline V gene data show CDR1 as SQVTM and CDR2 as ANQGSEA.

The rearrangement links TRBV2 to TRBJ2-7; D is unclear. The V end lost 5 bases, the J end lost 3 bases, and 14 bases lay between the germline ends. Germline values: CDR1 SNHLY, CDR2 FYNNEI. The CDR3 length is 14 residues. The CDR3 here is CASSTRHEFYEQYV. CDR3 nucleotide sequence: TGTGCCAGCAGTACCCGACACGAATTCTACGAGCAGTACGTC.

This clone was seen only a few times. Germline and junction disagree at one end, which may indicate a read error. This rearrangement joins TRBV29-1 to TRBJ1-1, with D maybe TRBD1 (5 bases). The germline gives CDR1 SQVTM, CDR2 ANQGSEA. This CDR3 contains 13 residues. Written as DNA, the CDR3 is TGCAGCGTTAAAGATAACCAGGGAACTGAAGCTTTCTTT. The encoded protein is CSVKDNQGTEAFF.

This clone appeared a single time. CDR3 sequence (DNA): TGTGCCAGCAGTTTAGGGGGTAGCTCTGGAAACACCATATATTTT. It encodes CASSLGGSSGNTIYF. The gene calls are TRBV28 and TRBJ1-3, with a possible D match to TRBD1 (5 bases). Germline loops: CDR1 MDHEN, CDR2 SYDVKM. Trimming removed 2 bases at V and 0 bases at J, with 8 bases between. The CDR3 has 15 amino acids.

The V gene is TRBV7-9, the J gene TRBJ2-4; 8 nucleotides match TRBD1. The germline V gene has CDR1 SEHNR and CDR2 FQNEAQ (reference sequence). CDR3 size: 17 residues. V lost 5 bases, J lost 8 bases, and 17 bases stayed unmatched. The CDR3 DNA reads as TGTGCCAGCAGCGAATTTGGCTGGGGCAGGGGGCATGACATTCAGTACTTC. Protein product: CASSEFGWGRGHDIQYF.

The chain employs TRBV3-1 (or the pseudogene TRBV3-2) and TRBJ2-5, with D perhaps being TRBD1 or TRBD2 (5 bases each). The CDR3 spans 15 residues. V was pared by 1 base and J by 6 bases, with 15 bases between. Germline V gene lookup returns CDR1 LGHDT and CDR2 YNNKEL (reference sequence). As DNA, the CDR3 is TGTGCCAGCAGCCAAGTCACTCAGCCGGGGCAGACCCAGTACTTC. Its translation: CASSQVTQPGQTQYF.

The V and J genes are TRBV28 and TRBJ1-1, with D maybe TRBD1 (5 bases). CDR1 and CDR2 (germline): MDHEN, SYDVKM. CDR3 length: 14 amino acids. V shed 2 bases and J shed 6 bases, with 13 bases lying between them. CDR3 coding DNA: TGTGCCAGCAGTTTAAACGGGGCGAATGCTGAAGCTTTCTTT. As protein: CASSLNGANAEAFF.

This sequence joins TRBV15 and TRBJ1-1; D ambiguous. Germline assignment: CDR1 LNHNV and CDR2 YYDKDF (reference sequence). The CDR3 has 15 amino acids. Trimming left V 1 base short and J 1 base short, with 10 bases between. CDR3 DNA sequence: TGTGCCACCAGCAGAGGTCGGGGTGGGAACACTGAAGCTTTCTTT. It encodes CATSRGRGGNTEAFF. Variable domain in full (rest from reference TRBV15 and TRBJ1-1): DAMVIQNPRYQVTQFGKPVTLSCSQTLNHNVMYWYQQKSSQAPKLLFHYYDKDFNNEADTPDNFQSRRPNTSFCFLDIRSPGLGDTAMYLCATSRGRGGNTEAFFGQGTRLTVV.

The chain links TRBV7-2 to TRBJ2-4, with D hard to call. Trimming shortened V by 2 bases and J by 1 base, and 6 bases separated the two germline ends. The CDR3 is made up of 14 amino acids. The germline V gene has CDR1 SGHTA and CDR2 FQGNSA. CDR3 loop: CASSLSAAKNIQYF. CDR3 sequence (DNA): TGTGCCAGCAGCTTATCAGCGGCCAAAAACATTCAGTACTTC.

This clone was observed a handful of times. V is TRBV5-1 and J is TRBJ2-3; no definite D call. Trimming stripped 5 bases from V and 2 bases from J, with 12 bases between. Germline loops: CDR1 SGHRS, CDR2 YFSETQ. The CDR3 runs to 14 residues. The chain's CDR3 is CASSNKADTDTQYF. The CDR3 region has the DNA TGCGCCAGCAGTAACAAGGCCGACACAGATACGCAGTATTTT.

CDR3: CASSRDSGDSGANVLTF. CDR3 coding DNA: TGTGCCAGTAGTAGGGACAGTGGGGATTCTGGGGCCAACGTCCTGACTTTC. The rearrangement joins TRBV19 to TRBJ2-6, with 7 positions matching TRBD1. Germline assignment: CDR1 LNHDA and CDR2 SQIVND (reference sequence). This CDR3 spans 17 amino acids. V gave up 4 bases and J gave up 1 base; unmatched junction bases: 7.

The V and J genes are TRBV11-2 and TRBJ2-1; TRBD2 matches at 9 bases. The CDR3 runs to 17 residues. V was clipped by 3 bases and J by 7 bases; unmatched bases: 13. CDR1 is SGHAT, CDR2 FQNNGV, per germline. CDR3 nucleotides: TGTGCCAGCAGCTTGATCGAACGCGGGGGGGCGGGGAATGAGCAGTTCTTC. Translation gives CASSLIERGGAGNEQFF.

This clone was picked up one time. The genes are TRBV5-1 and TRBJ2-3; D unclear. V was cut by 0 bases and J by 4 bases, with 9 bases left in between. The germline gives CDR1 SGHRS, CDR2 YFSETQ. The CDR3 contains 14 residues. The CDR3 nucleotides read TGCGCCAGCAGCTTGGCCCCCGGGTCAGATACGCAGTATTTT. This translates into CASSLAPGSDTQYF.

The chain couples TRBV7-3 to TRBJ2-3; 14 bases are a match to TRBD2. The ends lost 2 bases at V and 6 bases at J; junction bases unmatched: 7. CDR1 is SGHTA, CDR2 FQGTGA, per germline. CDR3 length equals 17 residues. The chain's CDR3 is CASSLQTSGGAGDTQYF. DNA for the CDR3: TGTGCCAGCAGCTTACAGACTAGCGGGGGGGCCGGGGATACGCAGTATTTT.

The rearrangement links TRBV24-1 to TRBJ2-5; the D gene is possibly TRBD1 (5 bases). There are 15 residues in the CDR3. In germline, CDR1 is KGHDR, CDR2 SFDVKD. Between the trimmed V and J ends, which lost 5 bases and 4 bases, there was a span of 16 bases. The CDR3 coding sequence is TGTGCCACCAGTGGACAGCAGGGATTCGGAGAGACCCAGTACTTC. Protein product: CATSGQQGFGETQYF.

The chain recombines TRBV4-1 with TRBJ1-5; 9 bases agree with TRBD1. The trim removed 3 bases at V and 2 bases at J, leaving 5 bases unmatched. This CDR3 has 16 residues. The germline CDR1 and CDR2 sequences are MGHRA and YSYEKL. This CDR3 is CASSHTGGTGNQPQHF. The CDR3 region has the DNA TGCGCCAGCAGCCACACAGGGGGCACGGGCAATCAGCCCCAGCATTTT.

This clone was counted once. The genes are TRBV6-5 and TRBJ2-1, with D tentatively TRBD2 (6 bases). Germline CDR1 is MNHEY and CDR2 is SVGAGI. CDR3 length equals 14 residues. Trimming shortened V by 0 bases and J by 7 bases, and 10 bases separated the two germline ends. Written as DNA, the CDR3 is TGTGCCAGCAGTTACTCCGCTCGGGGGAATGAGCAGTTCTTC. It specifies CASSYSARGNEQFF.

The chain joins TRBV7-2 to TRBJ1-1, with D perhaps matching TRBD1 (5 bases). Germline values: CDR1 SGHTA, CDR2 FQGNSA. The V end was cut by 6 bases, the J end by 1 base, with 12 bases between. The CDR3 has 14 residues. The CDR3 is CASRSRVGNTEAFF. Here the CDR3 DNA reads TGTGCCAGCAGATCCAGGGTAGGGAACACTGAAGCTTTCTTT.

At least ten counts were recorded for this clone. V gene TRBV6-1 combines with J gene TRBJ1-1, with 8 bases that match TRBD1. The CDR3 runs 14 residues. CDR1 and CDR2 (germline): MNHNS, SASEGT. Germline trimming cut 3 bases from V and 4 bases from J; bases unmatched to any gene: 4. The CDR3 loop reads CASSDDRGSTEAFF. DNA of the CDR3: TGTGCCAGCAGTGACGACAGGGGAAGCACTGAAGCTTTCTTT.

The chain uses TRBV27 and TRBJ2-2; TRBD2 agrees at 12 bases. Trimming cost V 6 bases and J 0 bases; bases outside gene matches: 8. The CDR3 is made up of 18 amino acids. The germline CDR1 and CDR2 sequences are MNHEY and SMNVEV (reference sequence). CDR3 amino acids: CASRKITSGGSNTGELFF. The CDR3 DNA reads TGTGCCAGCAGGAAAATCACTAGCGGGGGGTCGAACACCGGGGAGCTGTTTTTT.

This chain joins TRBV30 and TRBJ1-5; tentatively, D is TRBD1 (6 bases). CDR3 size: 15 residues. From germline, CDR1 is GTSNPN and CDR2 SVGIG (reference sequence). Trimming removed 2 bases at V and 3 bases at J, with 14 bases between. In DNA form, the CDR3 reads TGTGCCTGGAGTCGATCGGACAGAGACAATCAGCCCCAGCATTTT. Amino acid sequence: CAWSRSDRDNQPQHF.

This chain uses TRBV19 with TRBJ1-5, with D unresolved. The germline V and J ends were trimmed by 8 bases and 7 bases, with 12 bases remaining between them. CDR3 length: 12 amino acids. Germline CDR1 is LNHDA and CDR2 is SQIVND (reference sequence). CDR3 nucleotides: TGTGCCAGTCGCTTGGGGTCGCAGCCCCAGCATTTT. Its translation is CASRLGSQPQHF.

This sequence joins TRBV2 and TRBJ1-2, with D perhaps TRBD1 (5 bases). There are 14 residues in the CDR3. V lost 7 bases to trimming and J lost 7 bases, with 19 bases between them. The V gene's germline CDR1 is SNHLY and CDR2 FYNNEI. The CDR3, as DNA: TGTGCCAGCACTCAAGAGGGGCGGGAGCTTGGCTACACCTTC. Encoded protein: CASTQEGRELGYTF.

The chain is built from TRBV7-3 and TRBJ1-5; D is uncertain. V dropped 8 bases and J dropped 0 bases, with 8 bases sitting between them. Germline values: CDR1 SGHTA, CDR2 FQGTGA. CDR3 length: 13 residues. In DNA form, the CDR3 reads TGTGCCAGCGGGGAAGGTAGCAATCAGCCCCAGCATTTT. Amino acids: CASGEGSNQPQHF.

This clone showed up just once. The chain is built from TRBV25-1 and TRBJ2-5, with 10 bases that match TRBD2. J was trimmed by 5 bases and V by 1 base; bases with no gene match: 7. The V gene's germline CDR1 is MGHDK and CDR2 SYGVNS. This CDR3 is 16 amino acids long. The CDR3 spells CASSEFVLAGVETQYF. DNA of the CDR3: TGTGCCAGCAGTGAATTTGTCCTAGCGGGGGTGGAGACCCAGTACTTC.

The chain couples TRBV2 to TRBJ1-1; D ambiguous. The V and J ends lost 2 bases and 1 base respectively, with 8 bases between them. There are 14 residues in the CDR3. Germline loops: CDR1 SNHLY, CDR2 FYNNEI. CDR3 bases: TGTGCCAGCAGTGAATTGGTAGGGAACACTGAAGCTTTCTTT. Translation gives CASSELVGNTEAFF.